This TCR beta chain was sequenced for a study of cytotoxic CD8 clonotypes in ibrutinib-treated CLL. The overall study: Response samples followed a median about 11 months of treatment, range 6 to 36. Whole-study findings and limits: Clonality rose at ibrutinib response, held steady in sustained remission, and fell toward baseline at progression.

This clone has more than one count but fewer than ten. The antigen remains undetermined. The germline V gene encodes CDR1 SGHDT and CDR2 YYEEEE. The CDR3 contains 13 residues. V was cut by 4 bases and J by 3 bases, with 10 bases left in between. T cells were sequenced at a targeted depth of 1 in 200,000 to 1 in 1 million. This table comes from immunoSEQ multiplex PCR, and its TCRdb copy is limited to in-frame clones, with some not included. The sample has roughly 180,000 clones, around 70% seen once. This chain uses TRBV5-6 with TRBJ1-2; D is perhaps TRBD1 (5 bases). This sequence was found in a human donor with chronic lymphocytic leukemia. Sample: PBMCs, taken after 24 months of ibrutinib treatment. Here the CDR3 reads CASSLGLYYGYTF. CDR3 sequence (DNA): TGTGCCAGCAGCCTGGGACTTTACTATGGCTACACCTTC.